This T cell receptor beta chain stems from a study of vaccination effects on CD4 cells after COVID-19. Study-wide context: Each of a few convalescent patients underwent sampling at an early and a late point after vaccination. Post-vaccine sample collection fell at a median of 72 days after the second dose.

Trimming removed 0 bases at V and 3 bases at J, with 3 bases between. In germline, CDR1 is SGHNT, CDR2 YYREEE (reference sequence). This CDR3 region has 12 residues. Isolation of CD4+ T cells took place after around 10 days of culture. A positive SARS-CoV-2 PCR test fell between March and December 2020. Participants were vaccinated with two doses of either the BNT162b2 or mRNA-1273 vaccine. On days 3 and 7, fresh IL-2 medium replaced half the medium. Remarks on this clone: Its target is unknown.

Profiled with immunoSEQ multiplex PCR; TCRdb holds only in-frame clones, not every one. This table holds around 50,000 clones, 65% to 75% found once. The chain employs TRBV5-4 and TRBJ1-2; D remains unclear. The TCR was taken from a human donor who had a prior SARS-CoV-2 infection. The sequences come from CD4+ T cells from PBMCs cultured without peptide, collected after COVID-19 vaccination. The CDR3 nucleotides are TGTGCCAGCAGCTTGGAGGACTATGGCTACACCTTC. This sequence encodes CASSLEDYGYTF.